Listed below are T cell receptor beta chains from one sample, sequenced in a study of cytomegalovirus exposure and HLA in healthy donors. Some clones are missing from TCRdb's copy, which holds only in-frame ones; the method was immunoSEQ multiplex PCR. The sample has tens of thousands of clones; the top ten hold approximately 2.1%. The material sequenced was PBMCs. The source is a woman between 35 and 50 years old in good health and CMV-seronegative. Each CDR3 is given with its conserved first and last residue. The D gene is left open where the match is weak.

V gene	D gene	J gene	CDR3 DNA	CDR3 protein
TRBV29-1	-	TRBJ2-1	TGCAGCGTTGAGACAGCCTACAATGAGCAGTTCTTC	CSVETAYNEQFF
TRBV9	TRBD1	TRBJ1-3	TGTGCCAGCAGCCTCGAAACCGGACAGGGCCTCTCTGGAAACACCATATATTTT	CASSLETGQGLSGNTIYF
TRBV4-1	TRBD1	TRBJ1-2	TGCGCCAGCAGGCTTCCGGGACAGGGGAACACCAACTATGGCTACACCTTC	CASRLPGQGNTNYGYTF
TRBV6-5	TRBD1	TRBJ2-7	TGTGCCAGCAGTTCCAGACAGGGGGCCTACGAGCAGTACTTC	CASSSRQGAYEQYF
TRBV2	-	TRBJ2-7	TGTGCCAGCAGTCTAGACAGTACCTACGAGCAGTACTTC	CASSLDSTYEQYF
TRBV4-2	-	TRBJ2-1	TGTGCCAGCAGCCCTACTAGTGAGGCCTACAATGAGCAGTTCTTC	CASSPTSEAYNEQFF
TRBV2	TRBD1	TRBJ2-2	TGTGCCAGCAGTGAGAGGTTAGGAACGACAGGGGTGGACACCGGGGAGCTGTTTTTT	CASSERLGTTGVDTGELFF
TRBV9	-	TRBJ2-2	TGTGCCAGCAGCGTAGAGAACAGGGTGCGCACCGGGGAGCTGTTTTTT	CASSVENRVRTGELFF
TRBV5-1	-	TRBJ2-7	TGCGCCAGCAGCTTGGATTCTAAGGGGAACGAGCAGTACTTC	CASSLDSKGNEQYF
TRBV4-1	TRBD1	TRBJ2-7	TGCGCCAGCAGCCTGGACAGGGGATACGAGCAGTACTTC	CASSLDRGYEQYF
TRBV6-1	TRBD1	TRBJ2-5	TGTGCCAGCAGTGAAGTGGGGACAGGGAAAGCGGAGACCCAGTACTTC	CASSEVGTGKAETQYF
TRBV19	-	TRBJ1-4	TGTGCCAGTAGTATAGCTGCCGGGTCTTTTCTTTTT	CASSIAAGSFLF
TRBV18	-	TRBJ1-1	TGTGCCAGCTCACCGGCGGCCCAGAGGAACACTGAAGCTTTCTTT	CASSPAAQRNTEAFF
TRBV29-1	-	TRBJ2-5	TGCAGCGTTGAAGATCTTAGGGGGCGGGCGGGGGAGACCCAGTACTTC	CSVEDLRGRAGETQYF
TRBV18	TRBD1	TRBJ2-1	TGTGCCAGCTCACCACTCAGGGGGCGCGAGCAGTTCTTC	CASSPLRGREQFF
TRBV7-2	-	TRBJ2-7	TGTGCCAGCAGGGGGAAACGGGACAACTACGAGCAGTACTTC	CASRGKRDNYEQYF
TRBV7-2	TRBD2	TRBJ2-5	TGTGCCAGCAGCCGGAGCGGGGCAAAAGAGACCCAGTACTTC	CASSRSGAKETQYF
TRBV7-2	TRBD1	TRBJ2-7	TGTGCCAGCAGCGGGACAGGGTTCGAGCAGTACTTC	CASSGTGFEQYF
TRBV19	-	TRBJ2-2	TGTGCCAGTAATCCGGGCGGGGCGAACACCGGGGAGCTGTTTTTT	CASNPGGANTGELFF
TRBV4-3	TRBD1	TRBJ1-2	TGCGCCAGCAGCCACAGCGCTACAGGGGGCCGGAGTGGCTACACCTTC	CASSHSATGGRSGYTF